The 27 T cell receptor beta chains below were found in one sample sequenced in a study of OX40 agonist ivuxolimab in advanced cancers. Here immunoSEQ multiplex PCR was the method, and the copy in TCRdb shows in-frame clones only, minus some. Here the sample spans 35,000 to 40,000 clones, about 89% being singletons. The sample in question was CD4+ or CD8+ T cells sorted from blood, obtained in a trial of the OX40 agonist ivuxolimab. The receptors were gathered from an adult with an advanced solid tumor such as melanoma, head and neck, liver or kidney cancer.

CDR3 amino acids: CASSPDQGWDGELFF. The CDR3 DNA reads as TGCGCCAGCAGCCCGGACCAGGGGTGGGACGGGGAGCTGTTTTTT. This chain links TRBV10-2 with TRBJ2-2; tentative D call: TRBD1 (6 bases). CDR1 is WSHSY and CDR2 is SAAADI in the germline V gene. The germline V and J ends were trimmed by 6 bases and 7 bases, with 18 bases remaining between them. CDR3 size: 15 residues.

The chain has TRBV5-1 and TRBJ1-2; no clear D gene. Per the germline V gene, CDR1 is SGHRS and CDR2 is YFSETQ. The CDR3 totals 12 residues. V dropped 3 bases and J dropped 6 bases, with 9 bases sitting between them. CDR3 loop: CASSSDLDGYTF. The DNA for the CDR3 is TGCGCCAGCAGCTCGGACTTGGATGGCTACACCTTC. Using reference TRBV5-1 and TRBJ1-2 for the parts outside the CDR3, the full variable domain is KAGVTQTPRYLIKTRGQQVTLSCSPISGHRSVSWYQQTPGQGLQFLFEYFSETQRNKGNFPGRFSGRQFSNSRSEMNVSTLELGDSALYLCASSSDLDGYTFGSGTRLTVV.

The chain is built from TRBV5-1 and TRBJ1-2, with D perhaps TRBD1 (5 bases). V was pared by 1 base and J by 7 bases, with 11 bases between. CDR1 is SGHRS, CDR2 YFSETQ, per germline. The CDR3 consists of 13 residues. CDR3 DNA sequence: TGCGCCAGCAGCTTGACAGGATTTATTGGCTACACCTTC. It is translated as CASSLTGFIGYTF.

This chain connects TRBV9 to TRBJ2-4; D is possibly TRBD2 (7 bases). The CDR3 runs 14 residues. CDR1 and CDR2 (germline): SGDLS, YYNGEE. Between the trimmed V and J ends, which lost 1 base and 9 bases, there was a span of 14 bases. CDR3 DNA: TGTGCCAGCAGCGTACGAGCAGGGGAGGGCATTCAGTACTTC. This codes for CASSVRAGEGIQYF.

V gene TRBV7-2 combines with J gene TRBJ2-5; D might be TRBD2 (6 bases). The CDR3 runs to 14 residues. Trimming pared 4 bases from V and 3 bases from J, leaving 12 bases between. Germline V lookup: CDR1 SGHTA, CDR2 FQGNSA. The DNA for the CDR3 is TGTGCCAGCAGCTCCTATAGCGGAGAAGAGACCCAGTACTTC. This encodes CASSSYSGEETQYF.

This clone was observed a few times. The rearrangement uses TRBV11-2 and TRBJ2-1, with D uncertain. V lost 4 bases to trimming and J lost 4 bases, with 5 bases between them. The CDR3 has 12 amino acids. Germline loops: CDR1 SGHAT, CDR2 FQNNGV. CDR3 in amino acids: CASSSTYNEQFF. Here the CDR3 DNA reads TGTGCCAGCAGCTCCACATACAATGAGCAGTTCTTC.

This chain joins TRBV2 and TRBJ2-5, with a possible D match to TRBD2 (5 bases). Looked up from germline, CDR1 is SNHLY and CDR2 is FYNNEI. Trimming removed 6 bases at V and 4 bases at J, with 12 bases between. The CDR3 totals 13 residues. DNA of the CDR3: TGTGCCAGCAGAGTCGGGGTACTAGAGACCCAGTACTTC. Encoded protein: CASRVGVLETQYF.

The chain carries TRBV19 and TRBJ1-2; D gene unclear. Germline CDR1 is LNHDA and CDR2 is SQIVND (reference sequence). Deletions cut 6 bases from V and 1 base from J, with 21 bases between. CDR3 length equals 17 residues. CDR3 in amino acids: CASRFLPGQENNYGYTF. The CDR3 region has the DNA TGTGCCAGTAGGTTCCTACCTGGGCAGGAGAATAACTATGGCTACACCTTC.

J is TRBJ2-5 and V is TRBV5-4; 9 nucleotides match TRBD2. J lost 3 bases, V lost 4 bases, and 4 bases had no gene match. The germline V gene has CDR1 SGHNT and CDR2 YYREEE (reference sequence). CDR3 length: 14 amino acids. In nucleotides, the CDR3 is TGTGCCAGCAGCGATAGCGGGGGAGAAGAGACCCAGTACTTC. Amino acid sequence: CASSDSGGEETQYF.

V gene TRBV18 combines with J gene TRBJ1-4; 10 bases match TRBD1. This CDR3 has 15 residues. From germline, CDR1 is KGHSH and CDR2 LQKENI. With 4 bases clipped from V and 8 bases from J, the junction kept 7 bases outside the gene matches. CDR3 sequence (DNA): TGTGCCAGCTCACTTTCGGGACAGGGGAACGAAAAACTGTTTTTT. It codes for CASSLSGQGNEKLFF.

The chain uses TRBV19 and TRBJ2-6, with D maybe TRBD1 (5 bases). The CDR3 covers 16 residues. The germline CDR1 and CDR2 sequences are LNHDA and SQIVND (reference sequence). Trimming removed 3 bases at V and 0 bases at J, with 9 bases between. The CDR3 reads CASSIVGVSGANVLTF. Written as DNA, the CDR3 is TGTGCCAGTAGTATCGTAGGGGTCTCTGGGGCCAACGTCCTGACTTTC.

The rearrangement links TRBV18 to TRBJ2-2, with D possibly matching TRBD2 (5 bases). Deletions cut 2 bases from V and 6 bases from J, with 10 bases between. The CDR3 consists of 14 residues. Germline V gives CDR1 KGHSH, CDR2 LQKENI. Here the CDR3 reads CASSPSASPGELFF. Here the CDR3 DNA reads TGTGCCAGCTCACCATCCGCTAGCCCCGGGGAGCTGTTTTTT.

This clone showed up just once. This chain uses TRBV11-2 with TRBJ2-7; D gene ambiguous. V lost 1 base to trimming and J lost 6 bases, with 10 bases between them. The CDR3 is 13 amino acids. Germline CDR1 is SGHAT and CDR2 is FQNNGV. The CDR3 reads CASSLGVLGEQYF. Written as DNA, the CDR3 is TGTGCCAGCAGCTTAGGCGTACTTGGCGAGCAGTACTTC.

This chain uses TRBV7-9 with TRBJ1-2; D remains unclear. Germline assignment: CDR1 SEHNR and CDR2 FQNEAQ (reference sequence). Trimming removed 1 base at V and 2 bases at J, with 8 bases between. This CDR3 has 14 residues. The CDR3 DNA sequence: TGTGCCAGCAGCTTAGTGGAGGGAAACTATGGCTACACCTTC. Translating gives CASSLVEGNYGYTF.

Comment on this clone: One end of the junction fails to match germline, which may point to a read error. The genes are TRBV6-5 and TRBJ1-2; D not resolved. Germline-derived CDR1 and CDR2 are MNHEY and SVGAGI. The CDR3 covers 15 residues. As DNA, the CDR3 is TGTGCCAGCAGACGCCGGAGGGAGGGAAACTATGACTACACCTTC. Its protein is CASRRRREGNYDYTF.

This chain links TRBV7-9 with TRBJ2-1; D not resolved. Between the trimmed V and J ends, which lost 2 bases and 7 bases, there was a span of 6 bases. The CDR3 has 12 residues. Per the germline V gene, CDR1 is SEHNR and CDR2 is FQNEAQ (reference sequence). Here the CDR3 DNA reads TGTGCCAGCAGCTTATCTAGGAATGAGCAGTTCTTC. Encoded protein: CASSLSRNEQFF.

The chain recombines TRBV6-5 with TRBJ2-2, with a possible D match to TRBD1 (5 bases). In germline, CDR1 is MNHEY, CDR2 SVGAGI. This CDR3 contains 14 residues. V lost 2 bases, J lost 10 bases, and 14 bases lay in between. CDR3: CASSYARASVELFF. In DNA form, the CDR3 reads TGTGCCAGCAGTTACGCCAGGGCTTCGGTGGAGCTGTTTTTT.

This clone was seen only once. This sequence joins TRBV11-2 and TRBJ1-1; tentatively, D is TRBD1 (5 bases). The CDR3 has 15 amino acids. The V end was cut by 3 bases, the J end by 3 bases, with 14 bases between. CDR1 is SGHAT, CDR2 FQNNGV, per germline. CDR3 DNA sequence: TGTGCCAGCAGCTTTAGCGGGGGTGGGGACACTGAAGCTTTCTTT. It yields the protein CASSFSGGGDTEAFF.

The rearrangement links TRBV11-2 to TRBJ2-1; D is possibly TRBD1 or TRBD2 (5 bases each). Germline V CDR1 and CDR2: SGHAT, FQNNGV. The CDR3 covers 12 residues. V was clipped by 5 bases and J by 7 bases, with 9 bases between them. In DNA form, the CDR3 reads TGTGCCAGCAGCGTCGGGGCGAATGAGCAGTTCTTC. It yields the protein CASSVGANEQFF.

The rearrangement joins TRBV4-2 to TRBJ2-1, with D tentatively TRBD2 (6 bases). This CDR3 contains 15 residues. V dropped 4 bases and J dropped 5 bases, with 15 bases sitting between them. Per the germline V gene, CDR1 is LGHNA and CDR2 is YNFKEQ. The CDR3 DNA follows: TGTGCCAGCAGCCCCGGGAGCACCGTCAACAATGAGCAGTTCTTC. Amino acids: CASSPGSTVNNEQFF.

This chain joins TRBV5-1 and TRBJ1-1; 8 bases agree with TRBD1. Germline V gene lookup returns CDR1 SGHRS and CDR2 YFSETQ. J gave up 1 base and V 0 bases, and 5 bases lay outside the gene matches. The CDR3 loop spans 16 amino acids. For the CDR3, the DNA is TGCGCCAGCAGCTTGGGTGGGACAGGTACGAACACTGAAGCTTTCTTT. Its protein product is CASSLGGTGTNTEAFF.

The DNA of the CDR3 is TGCGCCAGCAGCTTGGCCGGCAACTGGGAAGCTTTCTTT. It yields the protein CASSLAGNWEAFF. The gene calls are TRBV5-1 and TRBJ1-1; no clear D. Germline CDR1 and CDR2: SGHRS and YFSETQ. This CDR3 has 13 amino acids. V lost 0 bases and J lost 8, with 11 bases in between. Variable domain in full (rest from reference TRBV5-1 and TRBJ1-1): KAGVTQTPRYLIKTRGQQVTLSCSPISGHRSVSWYQQTPGQGLQFLFEYFSETQRNKGNFPGRFSGRQFSNSRSEMNVSTLELGDSALYLCASSLAGNWEAFFGQGTRLTVV.

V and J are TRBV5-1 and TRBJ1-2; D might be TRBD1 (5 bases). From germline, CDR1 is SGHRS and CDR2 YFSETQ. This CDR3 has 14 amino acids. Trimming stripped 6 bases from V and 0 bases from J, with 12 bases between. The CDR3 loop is CASKGTDANYGYTF. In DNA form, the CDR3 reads TGCGCCAGCAAAGGGACCGACGCTAACTATGGCTACACCTTC.

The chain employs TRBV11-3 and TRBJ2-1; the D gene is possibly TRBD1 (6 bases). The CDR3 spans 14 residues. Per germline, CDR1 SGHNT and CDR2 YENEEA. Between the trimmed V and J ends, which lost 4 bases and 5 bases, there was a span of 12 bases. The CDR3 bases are TGTGCCAGCAGCTCCTTCACAGGGCACAATGAGCAGTTCTTC. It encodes CASSSFTGHNEQFF.

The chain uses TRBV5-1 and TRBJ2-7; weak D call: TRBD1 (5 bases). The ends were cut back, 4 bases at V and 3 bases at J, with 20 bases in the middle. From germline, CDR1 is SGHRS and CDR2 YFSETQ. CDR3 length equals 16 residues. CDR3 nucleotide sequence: TGCGCCAGCAGCCATCCTTCATTGGGGCAGGGCTACGAGCAGTACTTC. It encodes CASSHPSLGQGYEQYF.

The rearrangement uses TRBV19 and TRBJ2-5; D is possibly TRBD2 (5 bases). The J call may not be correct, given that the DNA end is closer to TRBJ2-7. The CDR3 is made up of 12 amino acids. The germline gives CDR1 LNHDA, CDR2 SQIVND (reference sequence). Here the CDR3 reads CASSRTRYEQYF. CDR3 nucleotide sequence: TGTGCCAGTAGTAGGACTCGCTACGAGCAGTACTTC.

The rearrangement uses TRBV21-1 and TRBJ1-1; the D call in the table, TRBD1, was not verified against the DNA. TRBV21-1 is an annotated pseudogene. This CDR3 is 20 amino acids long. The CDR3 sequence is CASRSSHTGPETLGEPEAFF. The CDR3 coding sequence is TGTGCCAGCAGATCATCCCATACAGGGCCCGAGACACTCGGGGAACCTGAAGCTTTCTTT.